This TCR beta chain was captured by sequencing in a study of breast tumors, draining lymph nodes, adjacent tissues. Breast cancer patients provided tissue from their axillary draining lymph nodes. The CDR3 extends over 16 amino acids. Per the germline V gene, CDR1 is SGHDT and CDR2 is YYEEEE. The V and J ends lost 0 bases and 8 bases respectively, with 20 bases between them. This clonotype has ten or more counts. What it binds is unknown. Each CDR3 protein gets one entry after TCRdb re-called the multiplex PCR reads with MiXCR. The sample lists roughly 80,000 distinct CDR3 sequences, 15% to 20% occurring once. General study results and limits: Data fit most tumor T cells coming from lymph node, expanding in tumor. Tumors had less TCR diversity than lymph nodes, more than nontumor tissue. Data only fit, rather than demonstrated, lymph node origin of most tumor T cells. Tumor and nontumor repertoires were significantly more similar in luminal-like than in basal-like breast cancer.

This receptor was taken from a female donor with breast cancer. Some clones in this sample may be carry-over from other donors' samples. The sample consisted of axillary lymph node tissue. The genes are TRBV5-6 and TRBJ1-2, with D possibly TRBD1 on 6 matching bases. The CDR3 is CASSLGLRDAGEGYTF. For the CDR3, the DNA is TGTGCCAGCAGCTTGGGGCTTCGGGATGCAGGGGAGGGCTACACCTTC.